Below, 14 T cell receptor beta chains from the same sample are listed, as sequenced in a study of T cells in Graves' hyperthyroidism and ophthalmopathy (dated 2019 in TCRdb). To prepare the library, multiplex PCR was applied. This sample was sequenced with an Illumina HiSeq 2000. Amplification of TCR beta CDR3 regions was carried out from RNA transcripts. The first round of RT-PCR for the TCR CDR3 was performed with the HTBI primer set and the Qiagen OneStep RT-PCR kit. The raw public reads went through TCRdb reprocessing: fastp at Q25, MiXCR clone calling, in-frame beta chains kept. Rows are unified per CDR3 protein, each entry keeping the most common DNA and genes. This sample has around 580,000 distinct CDR3 sequences in its table, and about 45% of those were observed once. The top ten hold around 7.7% of the sample. Sequenced: peripheral blood or thyroid tissue (not recorded which). Receptor source: a woman between 18 and 30 years old with Graves' hyperthyroidism.

Concerning this clonotype: It may be a read error: a sequence one base away is much more abundant. V and J are TRBV12-3 or TRBV12-4 and TRBJ1-1, with TRBD1 identical over 7 bases. This CDR3 is built from 14 residues. V shed 6 bases, J shed 0 bases, and the junction held 4 bases outside the gene matches. CDR3 region: CASRQGGLNTEAFF. For the CDR3, the DNA is TGTGCCAGCAGGCAGGGGGGACTGAACACTGAAGCTTTCTTT.

The rearrangement uses TRBV24-1 and TRBJ1-2; TRBD1 matches at 7 bases. The CDR3 has 12 amino acids. Germline V gene sequence: CDR1 KGHDR, CDR2 SFDVKD. Trimming cost V 7 bases and J 12 bases; bases outside gene matches: 10. CDR3 sequence reads: CATRGQAEGNTF. CDR3 sequence (DNA): TGTGCCACCAGAGGACAGGCGGAAGGAAACACCTTC.

This clonotype showed up many times. The chain carries TRBV2 and TRBJ2-2; 10 bases agree with TRBD1. CDR3 size: 15 residues. J was trimmed by 6 bases and V by 7 bases; bases with no gene match: 8. Germline loops: CDR1 SNHLY, CDR2 FYNNEI. The CDR3 spells CASIVRQGAPGELFF. CDR3 sequence (DNA): TGTGCCAGCATCGTGCGACAGGGGGCGCCCGGGGAGCTGTTTTTT. The full variable domain, rest sourced from reference TRBV2 and TRBJ2-2, is EPEVTQTPSHQVTQMGQEVILRCVPISNHLYFYWYRQILGQKVEFLVSFYNNEISEKSEIFDDQFSVERPDGSNFTLKIRSTKLEDSAMYFCASIVRQGAPGELFFGEGSRLTVL.

This clonotype was seen once. The chain employs TRBV7-8 and TRBJ1-3; a possible D gene is TRBD1 (5 bases). The ends were cut back, 0 bases at V and 9 bases at J, with 9 bases in the middle. The germline gives CDR1 SGHVS, CDR2 FQNEAQ. The CDR3 runs to 13 residues. The CDR3 sequence is CASSLAPGTTIYF. The CDR3, as DNA: TGTGCCAGCAGCTTAGCCCCCGGGACCACCATATATTTT.

The chain carries TRBV29-1 and TRBJ2-7; the match to TRBD2 covers 9 bases. CDR3 length equals 14 residues. Germline CDR1 and CDR2: SQVTM and ANQGSEA. V lost 8 bases to trimming and J lost 2 bases; unmatched junction nucleotides: 10. CDR3 DNA sequence: TGCAGCAGTGAAGGTATAGCGGGAGCCTACGAGCAGTACTTC. It codes for CSSEGIAGAYEQYF.

The table lists this clonotype with many counts. The chain uses TRBV10-3 and TRBJ2-7; D is tentatively TRBD1 or TRBD2 (6 bases each). Germline CDR1 is ENHRY and CDR2 is SYGVKD. The CDR3 covers 13 residues. V was cut by 3 bases and J by 7 bases, with 13 bases left in between. The CDR3 reads CAISDFEGGEQYF. The CDR3 region has the DNA TGTGCCATCAGTGATTTCGAGGGGGGAGAGCAGTACTTC.

The CDR3 sequence is CSVVSVRGPGELFF. CDR3 DNA sequence: TGCAGCGTTGTCTCAGTCAGGGGCCCCGGGGAGCTGTTTTTT. The J gene is TRBJ2-2, the V gene TRBV29-1; D might be TRBD1 (6 bases). The germline V gene encodes CDR1 SQVTM and CDR2 ANQGSEA. V shed 4 bases and J shed 6 bases, with 15 bases lying between them. The CDR3 consists of 14 residues.

The chain links TRBV4-3 to TRBJ2-7, with D maybe TRBD2 (6 bases). The CDR3 is made up of 14 amino acids. Germline V gene lookup returns CDR1 LGHNA and CDR2 YSLEER. V gave up 5 bases and J gave up 3 bases, with 14 bases separating them. CDR3 DNA: TGCGCCAGCAGCTCTGGGGTGCGGGGCTACGAGCAGTACTTC. Translated, it gives CASSSGVRGYEQYF.

This clonotype turned up a few times. The chain recombines TRBV19 with TRBJ1-2, with D possibly TRBD1 on 5 matching bases. CDR1 and CDR2 (germline): LNHDA, SQIVND (reference sequence). CDR3 size: 11 residues. Trimming removed 6 bases from V and 8 bases from J, with 10 bases in between. CDR3: CASRQGEGYTF. The DNA of the CDR3 is TGTGCCAGTAGGCAGGGAGAGGGCTACACCTTC.

The chain employs TRBV7-9 and TRBJ1-4; D might be TRBD1 (5 bases). V was cut by 8 bases and J by 7 bases, with 17 bases left in between. CDR1 is SEHNR, CDR2 FQNEAQ, per germline (reference sequence). There are 14 residues in the CDR3. This CDR3 reads CASPRDGRREKLFF. In DNA form, the CDR3 reads TGTGCCAGCCCCAGGGACGGCAGACGTGAAAAACTGTTTTTT.

This clonotype was recorded many times. The J gene is TRBJ2-3, the V gene TRBV2; tentatively, D is TRBD1 or TRBD2 (5 bases each). The CDR3 has 14 amino acids. In germline, CDR1 is SNHLY, CDR2 FYNNEI. V lost 2 bases and J 6 bases, leaving 12 bases between the germline ends. Written as DNA, the CDR3 is TGTGCCAGCAGTGAACAGACTGAGGGGGATACGCAGTATTTT. This encodes CASSEQTEGDTQYF.

The J gene is TRBJ2-2, the V gene TRBV24-1, with 9 positions matching TRBD2. Germline CDR1 and CDR2: KGHDR and SFDVKD. V dropped 6 bases and J dropped 3; count of bases not matched to a gene: 13. The CDR3 spans 18 residues. This chain's CDR3 is CATSPTVGSGSDTGELFF. CDR3 bases: TGTGCCACCAGTCCCACGGTGGGTAGCGGGAGTGACACCGGGGAGCTGTTTTTT.

This clonotype was detected many times. This rearrangement joins TRBV7-8 to TRBJ1-5; unclear D gene. V was cut by 4 bases and J by 4 bases, with 11 bases left in between. This CDR3 has 14 amino acids. Germline V CDR1 and CDR2: SGHVS, FQNEAQ. CDR3 residues: CASSSRHLNQPQHF. CDR3 DNA: TGTGCCAGCAGCTCACGACACCTTAATCAGCCCCAGCATTTT.

This clonotype occurred many times. V usage is TRBV12-3 or TRBV12-4 and J usage is TRBJ1-2; possibly TRBD1 for D (5 bases). The CDR3 is 13 residues long. The ends were cut back, 7 bases at V and 7 bases at J, with 16 bases in the middle. Written as DNA, the CDR3 is TGTGCCAGCACTAGATGGGGCTTGGGTGGCTACACCTTC. Translating it yields CASTRWGLGGYTF.